This entry lists 21 T cell receptor beta chains sequenced from one sample in a study of cytomegalovirus exposure and HLA in healthy donors. Vbeta (60) and Jbeta (13) primers were used in the PCR. The protocol was immunoSEQ multiplex PCR, while the TCRdb copy is restricted to in-frame clones and leaves out a portion. The sample consists of approximately 110,000 clones, 60% to 85% of them appearing once. The sample comprised PBMCs. The receptors were sampled from a female donor in good health and CMV-seropositive.

This clone has more than one count but fewer than ten. The rearrangement uses TRBV13 and TRBJ2-7; 9 nucleotides line up with TRBD1. Germline CDR1 and CDR2: PRHDT and FYEKMQ (reference sequence). This CDR3 spans 16 amino acids. The junction had 13 bases not matched to a gene; V was cut back by 5 bases and J by 5 bases. The chain's CDR3 is CASSASPGQGEDEQYF. In DNA, the CDR3 is TGTGCCAGCAGCGCGTCACCGGGACAGGGAGAGGACGAGCAGTACTTC.

The rearrangement uses TRBV12-5 and TRBJ2-3; possibly TRBD2 for D (6 bases). Looked up from germline, CDR1 is LGHNT and CDR2 is FRNRAP. The CDR3 has 13 residues. The germline V and J ends were trimmed by 6 bases and 4 bases, with 11 bases remaining between them. Here the CDR3 reads CASGRLAPDTQYF. CDR3 bases: TGTGCTAGTGGACGTCTAGCGCCAGATACGCAGTATTTT.

The chain is built from TRBV2 and TRBJ2-7; 7 bases align to TRBD1. Germline CDR1 reads SNHLY; CDR2 reads FYNNEI. This CDR3 is built from 15 residues. The junction had 11 bases not matched to a gene; V was cut back by 6 bases and J by 3 bases. CDR3 bases: TGTGCCAGCAGCTCAAGACAGGGCCATGACTACGAGCAGTACTTC. It codes for CASSSRQGHDYEQYF.

V usage is TRBV21-1 and J usage is TRBJ1-1; TRBD1, the D gene given by the table, was not confirmed from the DNA. TRBV21-1 is a pseudogene. The CDR3 contains 17 residues. CDR3 sequence: CASSNRTGDIMNTEAFF. The CDR3 region has the DNA TGTGCCAGCAGCAACCGGACAGGGGATATAATGAACACTGAAGCTTTCTTT.

This chain joins TRBV5-4 and TRBJ2-6; TRBD1 aligns across 8 bases. Per the germline V gene, CDR1 is SGHNT and CDR2 is YYREEE (reference sequence). CDR3 length: 17 amino acids. With 4 bases clipped from V and 0 bases from J, the junction kept 6 bases outside the gene matches. CDR3 in amino acids: CASSRGQAHSGANVLTF. The CDR3 bases are TGTGCCAGCAGCAGGGGACAGGCCCACTCTGGGGCCAACGTCCTGACTTTC.

This clone occurred a few times. The CDR3, as DNA: TGTGCCAGCAGCGAGCGGGGGCAGGGTATTGTTTATGAGCAGTTCTTC. Translation gives CASSERGQGIVYEQFF. The V call is TRBV9, the J call TRBJ2-1, with 8 bases lining up with TRBD2. Germline V gene sequence: CDR1 SGDLS, CDR2 YYNGEE. CDR3 length: 16 residues. Unmatched junction bases numbered 13, after V lost 3 bases and J lost 8 bases.

The genes are TRBV19 and TRBJ1-2; D is perhaps TRBD1 (6 bases). This CDR3 has 13 amino acids. The germline V gene has CDR1 LNHDA and CDR2 SQIVND (reference sequence). The V end was cut by 6 bases, the J end by 4 bases, with 12 bases between. CDR3 protein: CASRRSGAYGYTF. Written as DNA, the CDR3 is TGTGCCAGTAGACGTTCAGGGGCCTATGGCTACACCTTC.

The chain uses TRBV30 and TRBJ1-1, with no clear D. The CDR3 is 13 residues long. The V and J ends lost 7 bases and 11 bases respectively, with 23 bases between them. In germline, CDR1 is GTSNPN, CDR2 SVGIG (reference sequence). The chain's CDR3 is CASSLGRARGAFF. In nucleotides, the CDR3 is TGTGCCTCCAGCCTAGGGCGGGCTCGCGGGGCTTTCTTT. Together with reference TRBV30 and TRBJ1-1, the CDR3 gives the full variable domain: SQTIHQWPATLVQPVGSPLSLECTVEGTSNPNLYWYRQAAGRGLQLLFYSVGIGQISSEVPQNLSASRPQDRQFILSSKKLLLSDSGFYLCASSLGRARGAFFGQGTRLTVV.

The chain joins TRBV6-5 to TRBJ1-4; perhaps TRBD1 as D (5 bases). Per germline, CDR1 MNHEY and CDR2 SVGAGI. The CDR3 is made up of 13 amino acids. Trimming stripped 7 bases from V and 5 bases from J, with 11 bases between. CDR3 DNA sequence: TGTGCCAGCAAGCGACAGCTAAATGAAAAACTGTTTTTT. Residues: CASKRQLNEKLFF.

V is TRBV18 and J is TRBJ2-5; D might be TRBD2 (7 bases). From germline, CDR1 is KGHSH and CDR2 LQKENI. The germline V and J ends were trimmed by 4 bases and 4 bases, with 13 bases remaining between them. This CDR3 comprises 14 residues. The CDR3 protein is CASSRDGGRETQYF. The CDR3 region has the DNA TGTGCCAGCTCACGTGACGGGGGGCGAGAGACCCAGTACTTC.

This rearrangement joins TRBV19 to TRBJ2-1; D not certain. The V gene lost 7 bases and the J gene lost 1 base, with 11 bases spanning the gap. The CDR3 extends over 14 amino acids. Germline V gene data show CDR1 as LNHDA and CDR2 as SQIVND (reference sequence). CDR3 amino acids: CASTPSRSYNEQFF. The CDR3 DNA is TGTGCCAGTACCCCAAGCAGGTCCTACAATGAGCAGTTCTTC. Based on the CDR3 plus reference TRBV19 and TRBJ2-1, the full variable domain is DGGITQSPKYLFRKEGQNVTLSCEQNLNHDAMYWYRQDPGQGLRLIYYSQIVNDFQKGDIAEGYSVSREKKESFPLTVTSAQKNPTAFYLCASTPSRSYNEQFFGPGTRLTVL.

The chain combines TRBV6-5 with TRBJ1-2; unclear D gene. Germline values: CDR1 MNHEY, CDR2 SVGAGI. V gave up 0 bases and J gave up 2 bases, with 7 bases separating them. The CDR3 is 14 residues long. The CDR3 coding sequence is TGTGCCAGCAGTTACTCAACAGACAACTATGGCTACACCTTC. It codes for CASSYSTDNYGYTF.

DNA for the CDR3: TGTGCCAGCAGCTCCCAGACTAGCGGGACCAATACGCAGTATTTT. Translation gives CASSSQTSGTNTQYF. The V and J genes are TRBV7-3 and TRBJ2-3; 11 positions match TRBD2. From germline, CDR1 is SGHTA and CDR2 FQGTGA. The CDR3 covers 15 residues. After removal of 4 bases from V and 7 bases from J, the junction contained 7 bases not matched to a gene. The variable domain in full, completed from reference TRBV7-3 and TRBJ2-3, reads GAGVSQTPSNKVTEKGKYVELRCDPISGHTALYWYRQSLGQGPEFLIYFQGTGAADDSGLPNDRFFAVRPEGSVSTLKIQRTERGDSAVYLCASSSQTSGTNTQYFGPGTRLTVL.

The genes are TRBV6-5 and TRBJ2-1; D may be TRBD2 (6 bases). The V end lost 4 bases, the J end lost 6 bases, and 16 bases lay between the germline ends. The CDR3 spans 15 residues. Per the germline V gene, CDR1 is MNHEY and CDR2 is SVGAGI. CDR3 DNA: TGTGCCAGCAGTTCACTAATCGGGAGAGGCAATGAGCAGTTCTTC. As protein: CASSSLIGRGNEQFF.

The genes are TRBV7-6 and TRBJ1-3, with D maybe TRBD1 (6 bases). CDR3 length equals 15 residues. V shed 6 bases and J shed 1 base, with 13 bases lying between them. Per germline, CDR1 SGHVS and CDR2 FNYEAQ. CDR3 amino acids: CASRAGGASGNTIYF. The CDR3 coding sequence is TGTGCCAGCAGGGCGGGGGGGGCGTCTGGAAACACCATATATTTT.

The V call is TRBV10-1, the J call TRBJ2-2; 8 bases match TRBD1. CDR1 WNHNN and CDR2 SYGVQD come from the germline V gene (reference sequence). The CDR3 extends over 15 amino acids. The V gene end was trimmed by 4 bases and the J gene end by 2 bases; junction bases not matched to a gene: 3. CDR3 sequence reads: CASSVDRGNTGELFF. The CDR3 bases are TGCGCCAGCAGTGTCGACAGGGGTAACACCGGGGAGCTGTTTTTT.

The gene calls are TRBV21-1 and TRBJ2-6; the table names TRBD1, a call not compared with the DNA. TRBV21-1 is given as a pseudogene. This CDR3 region has 18 residues. CDR3 in DNA: TGTGCCAGCAGCGCCCGGGACACCTCGAGCTCTGGGGCCAACGTCCTGACTTTC. Protein sequence: CASSARDTSSSGANVLTF.

The DNA of the CDR3 is TGTGCCAGCAGCCCATTCGTGGGGGGTAGAGAGACCCAGTACTTC. This sequence encodes CASSPFVGGRETQYF. The J gene is TRBJ2-5, the V gene TRBV7-8; possibly TRBD2 for D (6 bases). The CDR3 has 15 residues. In germline, CDR1 is SGHVS, CDR2 FQNEAQ. Trimming removed 5 bases from V and 4 bases from J, with 17 bases in between.

This clone turned up a few times. The chain's CDR3 is CASSPTRHLNYGYTF. The CDR3 region has the DNA TGTGCCAGCAGCCCTACCCGACACTTAAACTATGGCTACACCTTC. The chain joins TRBV5-4 to TRBJ1-2; no clear D. V gave up 4 bases and J gave up 2 bases, with 15 bases separating them. Germline V CDR1 and CDR2: SGHNT, YYREEE (reference sequence). The length of the CDR3 is 15 residues.

This clone has only a few counts. The V call is TRBV27, the J call TRBJ1-2; TRBD1 matches 7 bases. The CDR3 totals 13 residues. Per germline, CDR1 MNHEY and CDR2 SMNVEV (reference sequence). V was clipped by 0 bases and J by 7 bases; unmatched bases: 2. The CDR3 protein is CASSLSTGFGYTF. In DNA form, the CDR3 reads TGTGCCAGCAGTTTATCGACAGGGTTTGGCTACACCTTC.

The V gene is TRBV5-1, the J gene TRBJ1-1; maybe TRBD1 (5 bases). The CDR3 spans 14 residues. In germline, CDR1 is SGHRS, CDR2 YFSETQ. The V and J ends lost 1 base and 3 bases respectively, with 10 bases between them. Written as DNA, the CDR3 is TGCGCCAGCAGCTTGTACGGGGGTGACACTGAAGCTTTCTTT. It specifies CASSLYGGDTEAFF. Filled out from reference TRBV5-1 and TRBJ1-1, the complete variable domain reads KAGVTQTPRYLIKTRGQQVTLSCSPISGHRSVSWYQQTPGQGLQFLFEYFSETQRNKGNFPGRFSGRQFSNSRSEMNVSTLELGDSALYLCASSLYGGDTEAFFGQGTRLTVV.